The clone carrying this T cell receptor beta chain was picked up many times. The data belong to a study of molecular identifiers for immune sequencing clone quantification. TCRdb re-analysed the PCR reads in MiXCR, keeping a single row per CDR3 protein. The sample has around 320,000 distinct CDR3 sequences, 24% seen once. Libraries for naive CD8 T cells, which were made from about 20,000 to 1,000,000 sorted cells, drew on 10%, 30% or 50% of the RNA. A CD8+CD4-CCR7+CD45RA+ phenotype served as the sorting definition for naive CD8 T cells. The CDR3 loop spans 15 amino acids. The trim removed 6 bases at V and 5 bases at J, leaving 4 bases unmatched. The germline gives CDR1 SGHTA, CDR2 FQGNSA.

The sequencing input was naive CD8+ T cells from blood, with Jurkat cell RNA spiked in. Subset of the sample: FACS-sorted CD8+CD4-CCR7+CD45RA+ naive T cells. The chain joins TRBV7-2 to TRBJ2-1; 13 bases agree with TRBD2. This TCR was sampled from a human donor in good health. Some libraries in this study had Jurkat cell RNA spiked in. The chain's CDR3 is CASRTSGRAHNEQFF. The CDR3 coding sequence is TGTGCCAGCAGAACTAGCGGGAGGGCCCACAATGAGCAGTTCTTC.